The 6 T cell receptor beta chains below come from one sample, sequenced in a study of early T cells in non-severe SARS-CoV-2 infection. TCRdb analysed the 5' RACE reads with MiXCR anew, one entry per CDR3 protein. The data show 66,000 or so distinct CDR3 sequences, with roughly a tenth seen just once and about 1.5% held by the top ten. Sequencing was done on a sample of whole blood. These receptors were obtained from an adult who was a healthcare worker with PCR-confirmed SARS-CoV-2 infection or an uninfected control (not recorded which).

The table lists this clonotype with many counts. This rearrangement joins TRBV20-1 to TRBJ2-7, with D maybe TRBD2 (7 bases). Trimming stripped 3 bases from V and 3 bases from J, with 21 bases between. In germline, CDR1 is DFQATT, CDR2 SNEGSKA (reference sequence). The CDR3 totals 16 residues. The CDR3, as DNA: TGCAGTGCTAGGCGGCTACTTCTAGGGGGGGACTACGAGCAGTACTTC. Translated: CSARRLLLGGDYEQYF.

In nucleotides, the CDR3 is TGCGCCAGCAGCTTGACGGCTATCGCGGGAAACACCATATATTTT. Amino acids: CASSLTAIAGNTIYF. The chain carries TRBV5-1 and TRBJ1-3; D gene ambiguous. CDR3 size: 15 residues. Germline assignment: CDR1 SGHRS and CDR2 YFSETQ. Deletions cut 1 base from V and 4 bases from J, with 12 bases between. The whole variable domain, remainder taken from reference TRBV5-1 and TRBJ1-3, is KAGVTQTPRYLIKTRGQQVTLSCSPISGHRSVSWYQQTPGQGLQFLFEYFSETQRNKGNFPGRFSGRQFSNSRSEMNVSTLELGDSALYLCASSLTAIAGNTIYFGEGSWLTVV.

This clonotype has a count of ten or more. The gene calls are TRBV6-5 and TRBJ1-1, with TRBD1 as a possible D gene (6 bases). Germline lookup yields CDR1 MNHEY and CDR2 SVGAGI. This CDR3 comprises 13 residues. Trimming removed 3 bases at V and 8 bases at J, with 13 bases between. CDR3 region: CASSYAQDREAFF. The CDR3 bases are TGTGCCAGCAGTTATGCCCAGGACAGAGAAGCTTTCTTT.

This clonotype was recorded many times. This chain uses TRBV12-3 or TRBV12-4 with TRBJ2-7; TRBD1 is a possible D gene (6 bases). CDR3 size: 14 residues. V was cut by 3 bases and J by 2 bases, with 11 bases left in between. CDR3 region: CASSFQGPTYEQYF. For the CDR3, the DNA is TGTGCCAGCAGTTTTCAGGGGCCAACCTACGAGCAGTACTTC.

A remark on this clonotype: It may be a read error: a sequence one base away is much more abundant. J is TRBJ2-3 and V is TRBV7-6; the D is unclear. Germline V gene sequence: CDR1 SGHVS, CDR2 FNYEAQ. CDR3 size: 12 residues. CDR3 bases: TGTGTCAGCAGCCAGAGCACAGATACGCAGTATTTT. Protein product: CVSSQSTDTQYF.

This clonotype has just a few counts. This chain joins TRBV21-1 and TRBJ1-1; whether TRBD1, the table's D call, matches the DNA was not checked. TRBV21-1 represents a pseudogene. The CDR3 runs 13 residues. This CDR3 is CASSKEQGRMAFF. CDR3 sequence (DNA): TGTGCCAGCAGCAAGGAACAGGGGAGAATGGCTTTCTTT.